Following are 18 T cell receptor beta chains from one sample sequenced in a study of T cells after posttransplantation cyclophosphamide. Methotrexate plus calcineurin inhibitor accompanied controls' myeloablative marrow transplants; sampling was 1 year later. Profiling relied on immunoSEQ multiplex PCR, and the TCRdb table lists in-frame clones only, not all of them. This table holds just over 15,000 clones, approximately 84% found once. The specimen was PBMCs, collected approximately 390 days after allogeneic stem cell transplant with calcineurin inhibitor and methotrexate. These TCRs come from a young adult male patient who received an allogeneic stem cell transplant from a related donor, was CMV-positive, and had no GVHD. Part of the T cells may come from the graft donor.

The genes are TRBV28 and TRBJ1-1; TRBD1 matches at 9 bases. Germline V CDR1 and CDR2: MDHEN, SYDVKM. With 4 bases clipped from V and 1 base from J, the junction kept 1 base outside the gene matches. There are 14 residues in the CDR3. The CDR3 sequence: CASSWGQGNTEAFF. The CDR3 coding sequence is TGTGCCAGCAGTTGGGGACAGGGGAACACTGAAGCTTTCTTT.

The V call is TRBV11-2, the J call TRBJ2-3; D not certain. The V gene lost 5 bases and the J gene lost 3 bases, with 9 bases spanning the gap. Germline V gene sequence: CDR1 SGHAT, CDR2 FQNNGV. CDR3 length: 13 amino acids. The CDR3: CASSEEITDTQYF. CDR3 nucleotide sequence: TGTGCCAGCAGCGAGGAGATTACAGATACGCAGTATTTT.

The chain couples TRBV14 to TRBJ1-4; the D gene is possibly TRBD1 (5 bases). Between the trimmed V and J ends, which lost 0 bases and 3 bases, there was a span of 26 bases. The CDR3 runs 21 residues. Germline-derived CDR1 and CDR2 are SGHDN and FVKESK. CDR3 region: CASSQEDGRGRVPVANEKLFF. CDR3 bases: TGTGCCAGCAGCCAAGAGGACGGGAGGGGCCGAGTCCCCGTGGCTAATGAAAAACTGTTTTTT.

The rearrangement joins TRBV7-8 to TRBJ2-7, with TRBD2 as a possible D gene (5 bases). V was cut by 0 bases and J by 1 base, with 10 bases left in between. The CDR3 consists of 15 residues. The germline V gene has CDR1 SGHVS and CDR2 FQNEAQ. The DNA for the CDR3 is TGTGCCAGCAGCTTAGCTAGCGTAGCTTCCTACGAGCAGTACTTC. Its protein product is CASSLASVASYEQYF.

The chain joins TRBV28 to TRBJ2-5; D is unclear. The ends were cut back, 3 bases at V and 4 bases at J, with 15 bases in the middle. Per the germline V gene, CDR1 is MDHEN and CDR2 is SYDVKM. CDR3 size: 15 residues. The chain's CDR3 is CASSFALSGAETQYF. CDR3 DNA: TGTGCCAGCAGTTTCGCCCTCTCAGGCGCAGAGACCCAGTACTTC.

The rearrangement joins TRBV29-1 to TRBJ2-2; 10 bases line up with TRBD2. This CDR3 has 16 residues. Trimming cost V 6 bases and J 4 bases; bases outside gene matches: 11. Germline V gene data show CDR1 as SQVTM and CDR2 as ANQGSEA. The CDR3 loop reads CSVIQLAGAGTGELFF. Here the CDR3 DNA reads TGCAGCGTGATCCAGCTAGCGGGAGCGGGCACCGGGGAGCTGTTTTTT.

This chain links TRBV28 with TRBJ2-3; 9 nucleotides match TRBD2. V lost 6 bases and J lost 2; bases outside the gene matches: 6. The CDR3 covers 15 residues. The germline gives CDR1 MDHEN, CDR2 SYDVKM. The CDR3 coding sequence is TGTGCCAGCAGACCTCCTAGCGGGACCACAGATACGCAGTATTTT. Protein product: CASRPPSGTTDTQYF.

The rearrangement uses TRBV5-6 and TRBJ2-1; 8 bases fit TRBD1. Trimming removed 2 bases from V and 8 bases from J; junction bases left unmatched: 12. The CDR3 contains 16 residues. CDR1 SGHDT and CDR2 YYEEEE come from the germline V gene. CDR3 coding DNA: TGTGCCAGCAGCTTTGGGACAGGTGGAGCAGGCCATGAGCAGTTCTTC. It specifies CASSFGTGGAGHEQFF.

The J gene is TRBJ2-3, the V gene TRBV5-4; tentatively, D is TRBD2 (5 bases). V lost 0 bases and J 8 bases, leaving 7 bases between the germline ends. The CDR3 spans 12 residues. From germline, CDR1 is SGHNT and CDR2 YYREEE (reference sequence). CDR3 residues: CASSLVGGTQYF. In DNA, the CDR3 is TGTGCCAGCAGCTTGGTTGGAGGTACGCAGTATTTT.

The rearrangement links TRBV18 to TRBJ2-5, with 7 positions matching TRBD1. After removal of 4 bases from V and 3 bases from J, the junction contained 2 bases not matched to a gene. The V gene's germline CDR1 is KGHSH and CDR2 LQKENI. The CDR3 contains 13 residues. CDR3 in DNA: TGTGCCAGCTCACAGGGACAGAAAGAGACCCAGTACTTC. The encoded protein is CASSQGQKETQYF.

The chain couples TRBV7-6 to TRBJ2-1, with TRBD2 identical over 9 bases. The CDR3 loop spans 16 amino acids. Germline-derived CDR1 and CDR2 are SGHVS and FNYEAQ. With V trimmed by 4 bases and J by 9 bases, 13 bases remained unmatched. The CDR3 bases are TGTGCCAGCAGCTCGGTAGCGGGAGTTGGTGGTAGTGAGCAGTTCTTC. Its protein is CASSSVAGVGGSEQFF.

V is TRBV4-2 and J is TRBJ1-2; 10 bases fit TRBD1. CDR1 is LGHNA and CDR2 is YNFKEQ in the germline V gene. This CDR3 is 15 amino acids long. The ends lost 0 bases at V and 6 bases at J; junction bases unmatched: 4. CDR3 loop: CASSQDGGTGDGYTF. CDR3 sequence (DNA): TGTGCCAGCAGCCAAGATGGGGGGACAGGGGATGGCTACACCTTC.

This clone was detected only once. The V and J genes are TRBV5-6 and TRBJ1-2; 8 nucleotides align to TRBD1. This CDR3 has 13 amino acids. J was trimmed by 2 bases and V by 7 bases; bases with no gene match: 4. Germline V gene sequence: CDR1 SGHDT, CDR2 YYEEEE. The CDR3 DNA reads TGTGCCAGCCGGAGACAGGGGAACTATGGCTACACCTTC. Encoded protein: CASRRQGNYGYTF.

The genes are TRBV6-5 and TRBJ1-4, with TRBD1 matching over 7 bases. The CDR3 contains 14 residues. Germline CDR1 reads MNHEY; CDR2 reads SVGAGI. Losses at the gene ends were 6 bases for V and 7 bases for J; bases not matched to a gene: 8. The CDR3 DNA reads TGTGCCAGCAGGCCCGGGACAGTATTTGAAAAACTGTTTTTT. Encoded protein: CASRPGTVFEKLFF.

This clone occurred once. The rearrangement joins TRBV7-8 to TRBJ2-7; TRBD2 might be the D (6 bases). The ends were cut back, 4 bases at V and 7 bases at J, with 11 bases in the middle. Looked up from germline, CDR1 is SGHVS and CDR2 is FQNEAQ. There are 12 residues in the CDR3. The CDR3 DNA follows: TGTGCCAGCAGCTGGCCCGCGGGGGAGCAGTACTTC. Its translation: CASSWPAGEQYF.

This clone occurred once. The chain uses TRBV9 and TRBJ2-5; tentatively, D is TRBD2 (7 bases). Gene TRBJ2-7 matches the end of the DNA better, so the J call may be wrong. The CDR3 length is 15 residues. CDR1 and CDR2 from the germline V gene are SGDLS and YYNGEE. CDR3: CASSVNGGASYEQYF. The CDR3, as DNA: TGTGCCAGCAGCGTAAATGGGGGGGCTTCCTACGAGCAGTACTTC.

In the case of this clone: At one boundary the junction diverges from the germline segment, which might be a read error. CDR3 DNA sequence: TGTGCCAGCAGTTACTCGACGGGGTATCCCTACAGTGAGCAGTTCTTC. Translating it yields CASSYSTGYPYSEQFF. The V call is TRBV6-7, the J call TRBJ2-1; weak D call: TRBD2 (5 bases). TRBV6-7 is annotated as an ORF whose role is uncertain. This CDR3 is 16 amino acids long.

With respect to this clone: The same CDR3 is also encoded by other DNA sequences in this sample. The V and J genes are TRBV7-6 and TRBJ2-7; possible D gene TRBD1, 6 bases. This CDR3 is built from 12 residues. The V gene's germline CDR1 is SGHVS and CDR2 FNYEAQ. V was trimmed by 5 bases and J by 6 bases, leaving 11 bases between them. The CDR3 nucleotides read TGTGCCAGCAGCCTCAGGGGCCGCGAGCAGTACTTC. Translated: CASSLRGREQYF.